The clone carrying this T cell receptor (beta chain) was recorded once. Its target is unknown. These data originate in a study of cytomegalovirus exposure and HLA in healthy donors. Findings and caveats of the study: It was approximately 170 TCR beta chains that were listed as cytomegalovirus-associated. Cytomegalovirus status was reportedly diagnosed by the classifier with high sensitivity and specificity. Per a later analysis, under 20,000 TCR beta sequences showed association with HLA alleles at 0.05 false discovery rate.

The PCR employed 60 Vbeta primers together with 13 Jbeta primers. The assay was immunoSEQ multiplex PCR, and TCRdb's table has in-frame clones only and misses some. The sample carries 80,000 to 100,000 clones, about 68% recorded once. The clonotype comes from a man under 40 in good health and CMV-seropositive. The sequenced sample was PBMCs.

The CDR3 DNA follows: TGTGCCAGCAGTTCAGACAGCCCTAGGGCCGATAATTCACCCCTCCACTTT. Translation: CASSSDSPRADNSPLHF. This rearrangement joins TRBV27 to TRBJ1-6, with D perhaps TRBD1 (5 bases). The length of the CDR3 is 17 residues. V was clipped by 4 bases and J by 5 bases, with 18 bases between them. The germline V gene encodes CDR1 MNHEY and CDR2 SMNVEV (reference sequence).